This T cell receptor beta chain comes out of a study of cytomegalovirus exposure and HLA in healthy donors. Study-wide results and caveats: Some TCR beta chains (164 of them) were listed as cytomegalovirus-associated.

A word on this clone: Its antigen is not known.

Libraries were prepared by immunoSEQ multiplex PCR; TCRdb keeps only in-frame clonotypes and omits some of them. Of 60,000 or so clones in the sample, about 94% were seen once. The CDR3 is made up of 14 amino acids. V lost 6 bases and J 0 bases, leaving 11 bases between the germline ends. The germline CDR1 and CDR2 sequences are SGHTA and FQGNSA. The receptor's source is a man aged 18 to 29 in good health and CMV-seronegative. The sample was PBMCs. The V gene is TRBV7-2, the J gene TRBJ1-2; D call uncertain. CDR3 DNA: TGTGCCAGCAGGGAGGCGGTAGCTAACTATGGCTACACCTTC. This sequence encodes CASREAVANYGYTF.